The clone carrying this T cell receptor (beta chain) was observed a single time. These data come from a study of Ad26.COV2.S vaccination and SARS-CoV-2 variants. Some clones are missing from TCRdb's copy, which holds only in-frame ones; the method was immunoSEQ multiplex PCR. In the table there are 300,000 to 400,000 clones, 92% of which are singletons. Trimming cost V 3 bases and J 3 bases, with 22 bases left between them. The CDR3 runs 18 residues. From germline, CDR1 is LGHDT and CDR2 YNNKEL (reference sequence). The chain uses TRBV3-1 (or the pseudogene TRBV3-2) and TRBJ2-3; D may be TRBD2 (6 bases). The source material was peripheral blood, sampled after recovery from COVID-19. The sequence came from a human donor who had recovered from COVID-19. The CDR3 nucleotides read TGTGCCAGCAGCCACTCCCCTGGTTGGGGGGTGGGTACAGATACGCAGTATTTT. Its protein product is CASSHSPGWGVGTDTQYF.